This T cell receptor beta chain was recovered during a study of siplizumab effects on memory and regulatory T cells. The study's findings and limits: Memory cells seemed less diverse than naive T cells, which also seemed major contributors to the alloresponse. A mean of about 72% of mappable alloreactive CD4+ clones were Treg-derived with siplizumab, compared with roughly 25% in controls. Fewer alloreactive sequences mapped to unstimulated CD4+ memory cells under siplizumab. A minor share of alloreactive clones matched unstimulated subsets.

On this clone: The antigen is not known.

Assay: immunoSEQ multiplex PCR; the TCRdb copy retains only in-frame clones and omits some. This sample has about 85,000 clones, with 95% found just once. The CDR3 contains 13 residues. V was shortened by 5 bases and J by 5 bases, with 10 bases between the two germline ends. Per the germline V gene, CDR1 is MNHNY and CDR2 is SVGAGI (reference sequence). Sequencing was carried out using CD8+ T cells sorted from blood. The receptor comes from a human donor in good health. The J gene is TRBJ2-1, the V gene TRBV6-6; D perhaps matches TRBD2 (6 bases). The CDR3 nucleotides are TGTGCCAGCAGTGCGACTAGGGACAATGAGCAGTTCTTC. The encoded protein is CASSATRDNEQFF.